The present T cell receptor (beta chain) was sequenced within a study of blood T cell repertoires in COVID-19. Study-level information: The study drew acute and convalescent COVID-19 samples from the United States, Italy and Spain.

This CDR3 spans 15 amino acids. Germline V gene data show CDR1 as SNHLY and CDR2 as FYNNEI. The V gene lost 1 base and the J gene lost 0 bases, with 9 bases spanning the gap. In the original workflow: Cell counts per sample came from amplifying reference gene primers. Produced via immunoSEQ multiplex PCR; TCRdb's table is partial and in-frame only. Clone size and the V and J calls come from that table; the DNA yielded D and trimming. Among more than 85,000 clones listed, around 80% were seen once. The rearrangement links TRBV2 to TRBJ2-5; no clear D gene. The source material was peripheral blood. The receptor was isolated from a human donor in a cohort sampled during active or convalescent COVID-19. CDR3 loop: CASSEVRDYQETQYF. CDR3 coding DNA: TGTGCCAGCAGTGAAGTGAGAGACTACCAAGAGACCCAGTACTTC. The full variable domain, in which reference TRBV2 and TRBJ2-5 provide the parts outside the CDR3, is EPEVTQTPSHQVTQMGQEVILRCVPISNHLYFYWYRQILGQKVEFLVSFYNNEISEKSEIFDDQFSVERPDGSNFTLKIRSTKLEDSAMYFCASSEVRDYQETQYFGPGTRLLVL.